Presented here are 19 T cell receptor beta chains from one specimen sequenced in a study of siplizumab effects on memory and regulatory T cells. The assay was immunoSEQ multiplex PCR, and TCRdb's table has in-frame clones only and misses some. The repertoire holds approximately 100,000 clones, with 94% as singletons. The specimen sequenced was Tregs sorted from blood. These receptors were obtained from a human donor in good health.

J is TRBJ1-1 and V is TRBV11-2, with D maybe TRBD1 (6 bases). The CDR3 has 19 residues. Germline V CDR1 and CDR2: SGHAT, FQNNGV. The V end lost 2 bases, the J end lost 4 bases, and 26 bases lay between the germline ends. CDR3 sequence reads: CASSLHNPGQWLISTEAFF. The CDR3 region has the DNA TGTGCCAGCAGCTTACATAATCCGGGACAATGGCTAATTAGCACTGAAGCTTTCTTT.

In nucleotides, the CDR3 is TGTGCCAGCAGCGTGATCTCGGCGGGCCCCCTCAGTGAGCAGTTCTTC. It encodes CASSVISAGPLSEQFF. The chain uses TRBV9 and TRBJ2-1; a possible D gene is TRBD2 (5 bases). V was cut by 2 bases and J by 9 bases, with 21 bases left in between. This CDR3 contains 16 residues. The germline CDR1 and CDR2 sequences are SGDLS and YYNGEE.

The rearrangement links TRBV28 to TRBJ1-2, with TRBD1 matching over 7 bases. Looked up from germline, CDR1 is MDHEN and CDR2 is SYDVKM. This CDR3 spans 13 amino acids. CDR3 loop: CGAGTVINYGYTF. The CDR3 nucleotides read TGTGGTGCTGGGACAGTGATTAACTATGGCTACACCTTC.

The J gene is TRBJ2-5, the V gene TRBV6-5, with unresolved D. Germline values: CDR1 MNHEY, CDR2 SVGAGI. CDR3 length equals 14 residues. The V gene lost 6 bases and the J gene lost 1 base, with 12 bases spanning the gap. The CDR3 sequence is CASSRSVFQETQYF. The DNA for the CDR3 is TGTGCCAGCAGCCGTTCAGTGTTCCAAGAGACCCAGTACTTC.

The chain carries TRBV27 and TRBJ2-7; unclear D gene. The CDR3 covers 14 residues. Germline CDR1 and CDR2: MNHEY and SMNVEV (reference sequence). V lost 5 bases and J lost 0, with 11 bases in between. The CDR3 here is CASSLWKSSYEQYF. DNA for the CDR3: TGTGCCAGCAGTCTATGGAAATCCTCCTACGAGCAGTACTTC.

The sample holds one count of this clone. V gene TRBV28 combines with J gene TRBJ2-5, with a possible D match to TRBD1 (6 bases). The V gene lost 5 bases and the J gene lost 7 bases, with 17 bases spanning the gap. From germline, CDR1 is MDHEN and CDR2 SYDVKM. The CDR3 totals 14 residues. The DNA of the CDR3 is TGTGCCAGCAGTCTTCAGGGGTACCCGGGGACCCAGTACTTC. Translated, it gives CASSLQGYPGTQYF.

This clone has a single count. The chain is built from TRBV6-6 and TRBJ2-7, with D uncertain. CDR1 MNHNY and CDR2 SVGAGI come from the germline V gene (reference sequence). The CDR3 extends over 15 amino acids. Between the trimmed V and J ends, which lost 0 bases and 3 bases, there was a span of 12 bases. In DNA, the CDR3 is TGTGCCAGCAGTTACTCGAAGCCCACTAACTACGAGCAGTACTTC. This gives the protein CASSYSKPTNYEQYF.

V usage is TRBV28 and J usage is TRBJ1-1; D uncertain. Trimming removed 3 bases at V and 0 bases at J, with 11 bases between. The length of the CDR3 is 15 residues. From germline, CDR1 is MDHEN and CDR2 SYDVKM. The CDR3 bases are TGTGCCAGCAGTTTGGTCGGTCCTTTGAACACTGAAGCTTTCTTT. Translation gives CASSLVGPLNTEAFF.

The CDR3 reads CASSFLRGQGDGYTF. The CDR3 DNA sequence: TGTGCCAGTAGTTTCCTGAGGGGACAGGGTGATGGCTACACCTTC. V and J are TRBV19 and TRBJ1-2, with 9 positions matching TRBD1. The trim removed 5 bases at V and 6 bases at J, leaving 10 bases unmatched. Germline V CDR1 and CDR2: LNHDA, SQIVND (reference sequence). The CDR3 sequence is 15 residues long.

The chain combines TRBV5-1 with TRBJ1-1, with D possibly being TRBD1 (6 bases). CDR3 size: 17 residues. Trimming shortened V by 4 bases and J by 1 base, and 20 bases separated the two germline ends. Germline V CDR1 and CDR2: SGHRS, YFSETQ. CDR3 loop: CASSRDLGAGTNTEAFF. The CDR3 DNA reads TGCGCCAGCAGCAGAGATTTGGGGGCCGGGACGAACACTGAAGCTTTCTTT.

The chain joins TRBV11-2 to TRBJ2-3, with D hard to call. Between the trimmed V and J ends, which lost 3 bases and 1 base, there was a span of 8 bases. The CDR3 runs 14 residues. Germline lookup yields CDR1 SGHAT and CDR2 FQNNGV. As DNA, the CDR3 is TGTGCCAGCAGCTTCCTCGAGGGCACAGATACGCAGTATTTT. Amino acids: CASSFLEGTDTQYF.

The rearrangement uses TRBV5-4 and TRBJ1-1; D may be TRBD1 (6 bases). The CDR3 length is 15 residues. Germline V lookup: CDR1 SGHNT, CDR2 YYREEE (reference sequence). Trimming cost V 5 bases and J 3 bases, with 17 bases left between them. The chain's CDR3 is CASSRAGVLDTEAFF. DNA for the CDR3: TGTGCCAGCAGTCGCGCAGGGGTTTTGGACACTGAAGCTTTCTTT.

The chain links TRBV15 to TRBJ2-1; 13 bases agree with TRBD2. CDR3 length: 13 residues. Germline-derived CDR1 and CDR2 are LNHNV and YYDKDF (reference sequence). With V trimmed by 9 bases and J by 9 bases, 5 bases remained unmatched. CDR3 coding DNA: TGTGCCACAAGGACTAGCGGGAGCAGTGAGCAGTTCTTC. Its translation: CATRTSGSSEQFF.

This sequence joins TRBV28 and TRBJ2-2; weak D call: TRBD2 (7 bases). The CDR3 is 14 residues long. Germline V gene lookup returns CDR1 MDHEN and CDR2 SYDVKM. The V and J ends lost 10 bases and 4 bases respectively, with 16 bases between them. CDR3 bases: TGTGCCACCCTCTCGGGGGGCGGCACCGGGGAGCTGTTTTTT. Translation gives CATLSGGGTGELFF.

This sequence joins TRBV5-8 and TRBJ1-2, with D unresolved. V shed 3 bases and J shed 8 bases, with 14 bases lying between them. CDR3 length: 13 amino acids. CDR1 SGHTS and CDR2 YDEGEE come from the germline V gene. The CDR3 DNA reads TGTGCCAGCAGCTCGCCGACCTGGGGAGGCTACACCTTC. Amino acid sequence: CASSSPTWGGYTF.

The genes are TRBV30 and TRBJ2-1; no clear D. The germline V gene encodes CDR1 GTSNPN and CDR2 SVGIG (reference sequence). Between the trimmed V and J ends, which lost 0 bases and 3 bases, there was a span of 6 bases. The CDR3 has 13 amino acids. CDR3 in amino acids: CAWSVRDYNEQFF. The CDR3, as DNA: TGTGCCTGGAGTGTAAGGGACTACAATGAGCAGTTCTTC.

V is TRBV19 and J is TRBJ2-3; TRBD2 matches at 12 bases. CDR1 and CDR2 from the germline V gene are LNHDA and SQIVND (reference sequence). V was pared by 5 bases and J by 4 bases, with 7 bases of the junction left unmatched. The CDR3 runs to 16 residues. The CDR3 region is CASSPRTSGNADTQYF. The CDR3 DNA reads TGTGCCAGTAGTCCTAGGACTAGCGGGAATGCAGATACGCAGTATTTT.

The chain joins TRBV6-4 to TRBJ2-3; 12 bases map to TRBD2. Germline V gene data show CDR1 as MRHNA and CDR2 as SNTAGT. This CDR3 is 16 amino acids long. With 7 bases clipped from V and 5 bases from J, the junction kept 10 bases outside the gene matches. In DNA, the CDR3 is TGTGCCAGCACTTTACCTAGCGGGAGGGCGAAAGATACGCAGTATTTT. Translation: CASTLPSGRAKDTQYF.

This chain links TRBV6-5 with TRBJ2-1; a weak D match, TRBD1 (5 bases). Germline V gene lookup returns CDR1 MNHEY and CDR2 SVGAGI. V lost 6 bases, J lost 7 bases, and 13 bases lay in between. The CDR3 extends over 13 amino acids. In DNA form, the CDR3 reads TGTGCCAGCAGAACTCAGTCAGGGAATGAGCAGTTCTTC. Translating it yields CASRTQSGNEQFF.